What follows are 13 T cell receptor beta chains derived from one specimen sequenced in a study of response to subunit inactivated influenza vaccine. In TCRdb, the RT-PCR reads were re-called with MiXCR into one record per CDR3 protein. The sample comprises around 580,000 distinct CDR3 sequences, about 10% of which are singletons, and approximately 10% rests with the top ten. Material: PBMCs from blood, obtained on the day of vaccination. The source of these receptors is a man aged 50-59 years who received an inactivated influenza vaccine.

This chain uses TRBV20-1 with TRBJ2-1; no reliable D call. This CDR3 has 11 residues. In germline, CDR1 is DFQATT, CDR2 SNEGSKA (reference sequence). Trimming took 6 bases from V and 7 from J, leaving 10 bases between them. CDR3 in DNA: TGCAGTGCCGAAGTGATAAATGAGCAGTTCTTC. Translated: CSAEVINEQFF.

This clonotype appeared many times. The chain is built from TRBV5-6 and TRBJ2-7; D is unresolved. There are 15 residues in the CDR3. Germline assignment: CDR1 SGHDT and CDR2 YYEEEE. V lost 2 bases and J lost 0, with 12 bases in between. The CDR3 region has the DNA TGTGCCAGCAGCTTAGGCGGAAGAACCTCCTACGAGCAGTACTTC. Translating it yields CASSLGGRTSYEQYF.

The chain recombines TRBV11-1 with TRBJ2-1; 13 bases align to TRBD2. The CDR3 totals 18 residues. CDR1 and CDR2 from the germline V gene are SGHAT and FQDESV (reference sequence). V was pared by 4 bases and J by 0 bases, with 6 bases of the junction left unmatched. CDR3 sequence reads: CASSSTRTSGSSYNEQFF. CDR3 nucleotide sequence: TGTGCCAGCAGCTCAACTCGGACTAGCGGGAGCTCCTACAATGAGCAGTTCTTC. Full variable domain (outside the CDR3, taken from reference TRBV11-1 and TRBJ2-1): EAEVAQSPRYKITEKSQAVAFWCDPISGHATLYWYRQILGQGPELLVQFQDESVVDDSQLPKDRFSAERLKGVDSTLKIQPAELGDSAMYLCASSSTRTSGSSYNEQFFGPGTRLTVL.

Only a few counts were recorded for this clonotype. This chain joins TRBV6-5 and TRBJ2-2, with D possibly TRBD1 on 5 matching bases. Germline V lookup: CDR1 MNHEY, CDR2 SVGAGI. The CDR3 spans 15 residues. V lost 2 bases to trimming and J lost 5 bases, with 12 bases between them. CDR3 coding DNA: TGTGCCAGCAGTTACGTGGGGCTGGGAACCGGGGAGCTGTTTTTT. Protein sequence: CASSYVGLGTGELFF.

The chain has TRBV20-1 and TRBJ2-7, with TRBD2 matching 11 bases. Germline V gene data show CDR1 as DFQATT and CDR2 as SNEGSKA (reference sequence). Germline trimming cut 4 bases from V and 1 base from J; bases unmatched to any gene: 6. The CDR3 runs to 15 residues. The CDR3 nucleotides are TGCAGTGCTACCCCCCGGACTAGCGGGTCCTACGAGCAGTACTTC. Protein sequence: CSATPRTSGSYEQYF.

This chain uses TRBV20-1 with TRBJ1-5; maybe TRBD1 (6 bases). V dropped 3 bases and J dropped 7 bases, with 10 bases sitting between them. Germline loops: CDR1 DFQATT, CDR2 SNEGSKA (reference sequence). The CDR3 contains 12 residues. DNA for the CDR3: TGCAGTGCTAGGCAACAGGGCCAGCCCCAGCATTTT. This sequence encodes CSARQQGQPQHF.

The rearrangement links TRBV5-4 to TRBJ2-3, with D possibly TRBD2 on 6 matching bases. The germline V gene has CDR1 SGHNT and CDR2 YYREEE (reference sequence). This CDR3 is built from 16 residues. The V and J ends lost 0 bases and 5 bases respectively, with 16 bases between them. The CDR3 bases are TGTGCCAGCAGCTTGGCTGGTAGTGGGGGGAAAGATACGCAGTATTTT. This sequence encodes CASSLAGSGGKDTQYF.

This clonotype was recorded many times. The chain is built from TRBV2 and TRBJ2-4; the D gene is possibly TRBD2 (6 bases). Per germline, CDR1 SNHLY and CDR2 FYNNEI. The CDR3 has 16 amino acids. Trimming left V 6 bases short and J 0 bases short, with 15 bases between. The CDR3 reads CASRRGTSRAKNIQYF. The CDR3 nucleotides read TGTGCCAGCAGACGGGGTACTAGCCGAGCCAAAAACATTCAGTACTTC.

The chain links TRBV6-2 or TRBV6-3 to TRBJ2-3; 10 bases match TRBD2. Germline values: CDR1 MNHEY, CDR2 SVGEGT. V lost 0 bases, J lost 2 bases, and 14 bases stayed unmatched. The CDR3 is made up of 20 amino acids. The CDR3, as DNA: TGTGCCAGCAGTTACTCGACAGCGGGAGGGATCACGGCCACCACAGATACGCAGTATTTT. Its protein is CASSYSTAGGITATTDTQYF.

The V call is TRBV6-1, the J call TRBJ1-2, with TRBD1 matching over 7 bases. J lost 7 bases, V lost 3 bases, and 11 bases had no gene match. The germline CDR1 and CDR2 sequences are MNHNS and SASEGT. The CDR3 extends over 15 amino acids. The CDR3 protein is CASSDRPLTGPGYTF. CDR3 nucleotides: TGTGCCAGCAGTGACCGCCCCCTGACAGGGCCTGGCTACACCTTC.

The chain joins TRBV29-1 to TRBJ2-7, with D perhaps being TRBD1 or TRBD2 (7 bases each). The length of the CDR3 is 17 residues. The germline CDR1 and CDR2 sequences are SQVTM and ANQGSEA. V lost 3 bases to trimming and J lost 5 bases, with 26 bases between them. The DNA of the CDR3 is TGCAGCGTTGACCTCCGGGACAGTTTTGGGGGGGAGAACGAGCAGTACTTC. It encodes CSVDLRDSFGGENEQYF.

This clonotype showed up just a few times. CDR3 sequence reads: CASSLVVPGGANEQFF. The CDR3 coding sequence is TGTGCCAGCAGCTTGGTAGTGCCTGGGGGAGCCAATGAGCAGTTCTTC. The chain employs TRBV5-6 and TRBJ2-1; either TRBD1 or TRBD2 may fit D (5 bases each). CDR1 is SGHDT and CDR2 is YYEEEE in the germline V gene. This CDR3 region has 16 residues. V was shortened by 0 bases and J by 6 bases, with 16 bases between the two germline ends.

V is TRBV11-2 and J is TRBJ2-7; 12 bases are shared with TRBD2. Germline CDR1 and CDR2: SGHAT and FQNNGV. Trimming at V came to 1 base and at J to 5 bases, leaving 6 bases not matched to a gene. The CDR3 consists of 16 residues. The CDR3 DNA reads as TGTGCCAGCAGCTTAGGACTAGCGGGGGTACGTGACGAGCAGTACTTC. It is translated as CASSLGLAGVRDEQYF.